This T cell receptor beta chain was recorded in a study of Tregs in tolerant kidney transplant recipients. This clone has a single count. The antigen is unknown. CD4+CD25+CD127- Tregs, CD4+CD25- non-Tregs, CD4 and CD8 cells were sorted. Clones were read by immunoSEQ multiplex PCR, and TCRdb kept only the in-frame ones, dropping some. The table has some 250,000 clones, about four fifths seen once. The CDR3 contains 15 residues. Study conclusions and caveats: Tregs expanded with activated donor B cells seemed most donor-specific. Few patients were studied, so findings need validation in larger groups.

J is TRBJ1-4 and V is TRBV21-1. TRBV21-1 is annotated as a pseudogene. The source material was CD4+ T cells from blood. The sequence derives from a human donor in good health. CDR3: CASTLGGGTNEKLFF. CDR3 bases: TGTGCCAGCACCCTGGGGGGGGGAACTAATGAAAAACTGTTTTTT.